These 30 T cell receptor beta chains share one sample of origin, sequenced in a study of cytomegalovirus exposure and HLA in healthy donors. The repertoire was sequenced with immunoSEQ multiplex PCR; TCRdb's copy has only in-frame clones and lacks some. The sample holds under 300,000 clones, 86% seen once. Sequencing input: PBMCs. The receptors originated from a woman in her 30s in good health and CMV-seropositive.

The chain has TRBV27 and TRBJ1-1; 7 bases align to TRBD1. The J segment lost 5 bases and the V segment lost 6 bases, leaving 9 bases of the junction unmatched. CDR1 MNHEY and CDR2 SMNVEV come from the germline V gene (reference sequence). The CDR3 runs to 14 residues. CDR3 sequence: CASRLTEGATEAFF. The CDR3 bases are TGTGCCAGCAGGCTAACGGAGGGGGCAACTGAAGCTTTCTTT.

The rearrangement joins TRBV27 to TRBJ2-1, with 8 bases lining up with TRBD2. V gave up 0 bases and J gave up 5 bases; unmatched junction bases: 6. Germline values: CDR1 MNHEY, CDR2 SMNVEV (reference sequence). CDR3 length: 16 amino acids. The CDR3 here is CASSLSPGGRHNEQFF. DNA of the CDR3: TGTGCCAGCAGTTTATCCCCGGGAGGGCGTCACAATGAGCAGTTCTTC.

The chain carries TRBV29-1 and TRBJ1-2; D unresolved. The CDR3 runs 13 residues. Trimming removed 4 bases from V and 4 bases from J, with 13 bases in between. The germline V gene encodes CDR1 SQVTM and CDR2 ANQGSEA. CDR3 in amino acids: CSVVDGAFYGYTF. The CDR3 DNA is TGCAGCGTTGTCGACGGAGCCTTCTATGGCTACACCTTC.

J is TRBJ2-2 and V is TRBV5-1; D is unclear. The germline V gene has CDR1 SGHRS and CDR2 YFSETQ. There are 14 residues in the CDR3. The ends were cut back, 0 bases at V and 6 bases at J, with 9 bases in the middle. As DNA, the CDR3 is TGCGCCAGCAGCTTGGATGACTTCGCCGGGGAGCTGTTTTTT. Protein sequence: CASSLDDFAGELFF. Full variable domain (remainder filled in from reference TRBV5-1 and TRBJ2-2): KAGVTQTPRYLIKTRGQQVTLSCSPISGHRSVSWYQQTPGQGLQFLFEYFSETQRNKGNFPGRFSGRQFSNSRSEMNVSTLELGDSALYLCASSLDDFAGELFFGEGSRLTVL.

The CDR3 DNA follows: TGTGCCAGTAGTATCGGGGGGGAGCGCGCCTACGAGCAGTACTTC. It encodes CASSIGGERAYEQYF. V gene TRBV19 combines with J gene TRBJ2-7; 8 bases align to TRBD2. CDR3 length equals 15 residues. The germline V gene encodes CDR1 LNHDA and CDR2 SQIVND (reference sequence). V dropped 3 bases and J dropped 2; count of bases not matched to a gene: 6.

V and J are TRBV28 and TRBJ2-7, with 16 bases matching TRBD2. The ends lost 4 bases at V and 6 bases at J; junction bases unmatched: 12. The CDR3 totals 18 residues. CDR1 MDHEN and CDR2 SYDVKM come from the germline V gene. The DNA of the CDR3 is TGTGCCAGCAGTTGGGGGACTAGCGGGAGGGTGAGGAGAATCGAGCAGTACTTC. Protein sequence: CASSWGTSGRVRRIEQYF.

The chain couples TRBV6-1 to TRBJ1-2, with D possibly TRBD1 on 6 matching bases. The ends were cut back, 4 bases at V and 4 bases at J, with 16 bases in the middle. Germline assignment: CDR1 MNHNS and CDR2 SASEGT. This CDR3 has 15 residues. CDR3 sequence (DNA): TGTGCCAGCAGTGGAGGACAGATCTTCTTCTATGGCTACACCTTC. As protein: CASSGGQIFFYGYTF.

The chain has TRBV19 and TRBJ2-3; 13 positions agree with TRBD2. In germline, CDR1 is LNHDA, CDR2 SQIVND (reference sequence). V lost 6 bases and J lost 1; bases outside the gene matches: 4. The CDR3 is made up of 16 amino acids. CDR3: CASSTGLAGGTDTQYF. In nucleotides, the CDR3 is TGTGCCAGTAGCACCGGACTAGCGGGGGGCACAGATACGCAGTATTTT.

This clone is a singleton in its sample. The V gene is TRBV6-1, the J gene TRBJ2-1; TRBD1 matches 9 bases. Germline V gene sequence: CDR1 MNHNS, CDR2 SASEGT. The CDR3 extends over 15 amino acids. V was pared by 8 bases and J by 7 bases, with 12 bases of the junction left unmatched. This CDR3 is CASSWTGASLNEQFF. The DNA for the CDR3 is TGTGCCAGCTCGTGGACAGGGGCTTCCCTTAATGAGCAGTTCTTC.

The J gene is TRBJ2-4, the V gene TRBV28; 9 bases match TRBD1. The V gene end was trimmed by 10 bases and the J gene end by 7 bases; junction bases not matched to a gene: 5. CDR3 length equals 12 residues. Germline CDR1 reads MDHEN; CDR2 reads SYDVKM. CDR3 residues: CATGTGLNIQYF. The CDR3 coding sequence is TGTGCCACCGGGACAGGGTTGAACATTCAGTACTTC. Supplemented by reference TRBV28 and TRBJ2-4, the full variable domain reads DVKVTQSSRYLVKRTGEKVFLECVQDMDHENMFWYRQDPGLGLRLIYFSYDVKMKEKGDIPEGYSVSREKKERFSLILESASTNQTSMYLCATGTGLNIQYFGAGTRLSVL.

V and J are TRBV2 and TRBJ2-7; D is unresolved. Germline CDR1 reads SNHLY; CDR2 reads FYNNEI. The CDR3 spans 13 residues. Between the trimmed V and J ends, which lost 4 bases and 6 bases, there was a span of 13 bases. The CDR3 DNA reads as TGTGCCAGCAGTGGCCAAACTGCGCGCGAGCAGTACTTC. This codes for CASSGQTAREQYF.

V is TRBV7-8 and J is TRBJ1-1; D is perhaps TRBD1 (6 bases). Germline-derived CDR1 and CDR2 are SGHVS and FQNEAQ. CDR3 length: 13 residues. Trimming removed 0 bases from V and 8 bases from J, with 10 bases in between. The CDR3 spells CASSLAGAREAFF. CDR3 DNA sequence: TGTGCCAGCAGCTTAGCGGGGGCGCGGGAAGCTTTCTTT. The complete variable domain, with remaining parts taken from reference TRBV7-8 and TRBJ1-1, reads GAGVSQSPRYKVAKRGQDVALRCDPISGHVSLFWYQQALGQGPEFLTYFQNEAQLDKSGLPSDRFFAERPEGSVSTLKIQRTQQEDSAVYLCASSLAGAREAFFGQGTRLTVV.

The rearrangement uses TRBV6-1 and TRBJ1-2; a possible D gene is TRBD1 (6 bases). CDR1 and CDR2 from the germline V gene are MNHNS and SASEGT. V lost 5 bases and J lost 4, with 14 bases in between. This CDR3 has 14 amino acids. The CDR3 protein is CASSMDSLFYGYTF. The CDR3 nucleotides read TGTGCCAGCAGTATGGACAGTCTCTTCTATGGCTACACCTTC.

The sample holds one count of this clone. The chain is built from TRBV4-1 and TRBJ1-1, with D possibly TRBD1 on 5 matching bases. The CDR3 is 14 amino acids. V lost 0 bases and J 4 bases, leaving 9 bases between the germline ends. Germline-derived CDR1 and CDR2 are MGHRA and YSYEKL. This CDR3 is CASSQDRVGTEAFF. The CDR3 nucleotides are TGCGCCAGCAGCCAAGACAGGGTGGGCACTGAAGCTTTCTTT.

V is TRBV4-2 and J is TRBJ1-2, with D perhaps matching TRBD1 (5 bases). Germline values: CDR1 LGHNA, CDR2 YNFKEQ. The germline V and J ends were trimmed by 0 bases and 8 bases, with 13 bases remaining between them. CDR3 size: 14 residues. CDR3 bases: TGTGCCAGCAGCCAAGAGGAGGGGCTGCAAGGCTACACCTTC. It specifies CASSQEEGLQGYTF.

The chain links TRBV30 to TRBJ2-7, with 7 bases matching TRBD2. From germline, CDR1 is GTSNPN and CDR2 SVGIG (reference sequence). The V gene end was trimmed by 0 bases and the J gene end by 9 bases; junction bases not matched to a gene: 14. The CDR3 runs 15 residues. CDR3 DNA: TGTGCCTGGAGTGTACGAGTATCGGAGGGCGGGGGGCAGTACTTC. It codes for CAWSVRVSEGGGQYF.

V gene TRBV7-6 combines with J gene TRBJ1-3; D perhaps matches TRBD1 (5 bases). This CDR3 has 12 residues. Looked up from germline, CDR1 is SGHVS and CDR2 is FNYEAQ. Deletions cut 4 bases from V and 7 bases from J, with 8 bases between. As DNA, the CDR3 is TGTGCCAGCAGCTCTGGGGGGAACACCATATATTTT. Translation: CASSSGGNTIYF.

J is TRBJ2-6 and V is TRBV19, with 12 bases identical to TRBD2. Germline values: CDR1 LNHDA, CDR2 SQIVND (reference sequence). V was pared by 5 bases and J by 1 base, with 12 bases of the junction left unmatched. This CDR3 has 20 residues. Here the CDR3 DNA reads TGTGCCAGTAGTTCCTACTGGACTAGCGGGAAAGCGTCTGGGGCCAACGTCCTGACTTTC. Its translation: CASSSYWTSGKASGANVLTF.

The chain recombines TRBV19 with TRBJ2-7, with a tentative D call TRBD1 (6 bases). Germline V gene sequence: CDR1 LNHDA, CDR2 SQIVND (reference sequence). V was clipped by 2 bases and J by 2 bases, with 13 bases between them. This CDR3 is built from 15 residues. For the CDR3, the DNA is TGTGCCAGTAGTATATGGGGGCTCGGAACCTACGAGCAGTACTTC. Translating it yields CASSIWGLGTYEQYF.

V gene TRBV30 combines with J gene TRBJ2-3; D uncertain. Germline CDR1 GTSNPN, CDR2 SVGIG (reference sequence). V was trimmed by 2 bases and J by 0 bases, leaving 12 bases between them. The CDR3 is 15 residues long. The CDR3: CAWSLAAVSTDTQYF. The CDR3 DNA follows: TGTGCCTGGAGTTTAGCTGCGGTGAGCACAGATACGCAGTATTTT.

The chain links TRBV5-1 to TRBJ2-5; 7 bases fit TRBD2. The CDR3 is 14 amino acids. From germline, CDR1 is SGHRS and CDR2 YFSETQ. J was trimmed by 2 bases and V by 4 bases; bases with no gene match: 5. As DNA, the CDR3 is TGCGCCAGCAGCCTATCACTAGCGCAAGAGACCCAGTACTTC. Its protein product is CASSLSLAQETQYF.

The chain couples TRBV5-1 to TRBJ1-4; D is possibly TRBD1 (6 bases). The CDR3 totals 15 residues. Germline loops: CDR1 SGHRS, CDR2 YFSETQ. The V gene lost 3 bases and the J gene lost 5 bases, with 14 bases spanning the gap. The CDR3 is CASSSNGGANEKLFF. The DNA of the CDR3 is TGCGCCAGCAGCTCCAATGGGGGGGCGAATGAAAAACTGTTTTTT.

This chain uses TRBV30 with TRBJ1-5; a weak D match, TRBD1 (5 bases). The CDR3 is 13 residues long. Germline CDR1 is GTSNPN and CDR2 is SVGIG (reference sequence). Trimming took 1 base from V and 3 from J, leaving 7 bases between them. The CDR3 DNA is TGTGCCTGGAGTGAACAGGTCAATCAGCCCCAGCATTTT. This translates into CAWSEQVNQPQHF.

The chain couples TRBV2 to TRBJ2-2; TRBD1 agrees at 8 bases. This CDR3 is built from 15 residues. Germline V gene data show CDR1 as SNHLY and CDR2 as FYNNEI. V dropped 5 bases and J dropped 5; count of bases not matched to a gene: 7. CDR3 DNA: TGTGCCAGCAGTATTCAGGGGGCGCTGACCGGGGAGCTGTTTTTT. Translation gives CASSIQGALTGELFF.

CDR3 residues: CASKRGSGLNTEAFF. CDR3 sequence (DNA): TGCGCCAGCAAACGGGGGTCGGGGTTGAACACTGAAGCTTTCTTT. The chain is built from TRBV5-1 and TRBJ1-1; possible D gene TRBD1, 5 bases. V lost 6 bases and J 0 bases, leaving 15 bases between the germline ends. This CDR3 is 15 amino acids long. CDR1 and CDR2 from the germline V gene are SGHRS and YFSETQ.

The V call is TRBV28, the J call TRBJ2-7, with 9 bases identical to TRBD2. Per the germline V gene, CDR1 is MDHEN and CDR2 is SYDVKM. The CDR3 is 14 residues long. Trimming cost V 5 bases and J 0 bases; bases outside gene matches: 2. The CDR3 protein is CASSISGSSYEQYF. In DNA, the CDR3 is TGTGCCAGCAGTATTAGCGGGAGCTCCTACGAGCAGTACTTC.

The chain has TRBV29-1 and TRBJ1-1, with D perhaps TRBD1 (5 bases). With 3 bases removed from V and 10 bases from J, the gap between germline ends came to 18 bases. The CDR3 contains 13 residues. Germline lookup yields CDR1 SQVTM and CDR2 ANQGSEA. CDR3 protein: CSVDGGRGNLAFF. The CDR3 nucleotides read TGCAGCGTTGATGGGGGTCGGGGGAATCTAGCTTTCTTT.

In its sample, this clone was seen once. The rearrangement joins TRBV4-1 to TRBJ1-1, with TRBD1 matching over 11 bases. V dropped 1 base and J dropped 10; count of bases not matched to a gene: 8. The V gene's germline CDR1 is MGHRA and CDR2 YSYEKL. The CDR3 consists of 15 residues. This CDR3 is CASSQAGTGGRGAFF. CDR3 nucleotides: TGCGCCAGCAGCCAAGCCGGGACAGGGGGAAGGGGAGCTTTCTTT.

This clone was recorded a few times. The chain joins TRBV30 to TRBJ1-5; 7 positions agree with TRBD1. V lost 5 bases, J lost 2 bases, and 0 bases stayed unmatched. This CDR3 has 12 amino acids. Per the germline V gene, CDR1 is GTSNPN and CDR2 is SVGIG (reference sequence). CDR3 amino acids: CAWDRGNQPQHF. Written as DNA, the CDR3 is TGTGCCTGGGACAGGGGCAATCAGCCCCAGCATTTT. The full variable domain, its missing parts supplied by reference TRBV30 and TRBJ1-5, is SQTIHQWPATLVQPVGSPLSLECTVEGTSNPNLYWYRQAAGRGLQLLFYSVGIGQISSEVPQNLSASRPQDRQFILSSKKLLLSDSGFYLCAWDRGNQPQHFGDGTRLSIL.

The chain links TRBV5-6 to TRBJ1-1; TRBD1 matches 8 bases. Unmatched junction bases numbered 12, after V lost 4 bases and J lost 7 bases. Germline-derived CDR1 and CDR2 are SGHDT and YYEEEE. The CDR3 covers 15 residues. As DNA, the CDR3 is TGTGCCAGCAGCCCTTACGCAGGGGGCTTCGGTGAAGCTTTCTTT. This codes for CASSPYAGGFGEAFF.